The entry below describes one T cell receptor (beta chain). The sample belongs to a study of T cell changes during pregnancy in multiple sclerosis. Germline lookup yields CDR1 KGHSH and CDR2 LQKENI. Trimming cost V 2 bases and J 2 bases, with 12 bases left between them. The length of the CDR3 is 16 residues. Data came from immunoSEQ multiplex PCR; TCRdb stores just in-frame clones and leaves some out. Of about 89,000 clones in the sample, over 85% were seen once. V is TRBV18 and J is TRBJ2-2; a weak D match, TRBD1 (5 bases). This receptor was obtained from a female donor in good health, enrolled as a control in a pregnancy study. Material: peripheral blood, obtained after pregnancy. The CDR3 protein is CASSPLQGRNTGELFF. The CDR3 DNA reads as TGTGCCAGCTCACCATTGCAGGGAAGAAACACCGGGGAGCTGTTTTTT.